The 28 T cell receptor beta chains below come from one sample, sequenced in a study of regulatory T cells in long-lasting Graves disease (dated by TCRdb to the early 2020s). The receptor library was made with multiplex PCR. Sequenced on an Illumina HiSeq 4000. iRepertoire HTBI primers and Arm-PCR amplification of CDR3 regions were used to construct TCR beta libraries. TCRdb itself trimmed the public reads at Q25 with fastp, ran MiXCR and retained productive beta chains. Duplicate CDR3 protein sequences are folded into a single record with the most common DNA and genes. Present in this sample are around 470,000 distinct CDR3 sequences, 11% to 15% of which were seen just once. Of the sample, approximately 19% falls within the top ten clones. The time point label of this sample denotes: newly diagnosed GD, antithyroid drugs for less than 3 months. For both TCR sequencing and RNA sequencing, RNA was extracted from PBMCs in TRIzol.

These data also formed part of another study, on T cells in Graves' hyperthyroidism and ophthalmopathy.

The sample in question was peripheral blood mononuclear cells (PBMCs), obtained at new diagnosis, from a patient treated with antithyroid drugs. These receptor sequences come from a woman in her forties or fifties with Graves disease. Donor details come from another sample of the same person, matched by shared clones.

This clonotype was seen ten or more times. V gene TRBV2 combines with J gene TRBJ1-2; TRBD1 aligns across 8 bases. CDR3 length: 12 residues. V lost 7 bases and J lost 5; bases outside the gene matches: 3. The germline gives CDR1 SNHLY, CDR2 FYNNEI. The CDR3 DNA reads as TGTGCCAGCACCGACAGGGGATATGGCTACACCTTC. This gives the protein CASTDRGYGYTF.

This clonotype was detected many times. The chain has TRBV7-2 and TRBJ2-3; maybe TRBD1 (6 bases). There are 15 residues in the CDR3. V shed 5 bases and J shed 6 bases, with 18 bases lying between them. Germline CDR1 is SGHTA and CDR2 is FQGNSA. The CDR3 is CASSIDRLLGDTQYF. The CDR3 coding sequence is TGTGCCAGCAGCATCGACAGGCTCCTCGGGGATACGCAGTATTTT.

The DNA for the CDR3 is TGTGCCAGCAGCTTCCTAGCGGGAGTTGAAAACGAGCAGTACTTC. Residues: CASSFLAGVENEQYF. This chain links TRBV5-5 with TRBJ2-7; 10 nucleotides align to TRBD2. Germline CDR1 and CDR2: SGHKS and YYEKEE (reference sequence). J was trimmed by 5 bases and V by 2 bases; bases with no gene match: 7. This CDR3 is built from 15 residues.

This clonotype was observed many times. The chain couples TRBV2 to TRBJ2-7; TRBD1 agrees at 9 bases. Germline CDR1 is SNHLY and CDR2 is FYNNEI. The CDR3 length is 13 residues. J gave up 2 bases and V 8 bases, and 4 bases lay outside the gene matches. The CDR3 sequence is CASRTGAPYEQYF. The CDR3, as DNA: TGTGCCAGCCGGACAGGGGCCCCCTACGAGCAGTACTTC.

Only one count was recorded for this clonotype. A far larger clone lies a single base away; this is likely a read error. This rearrangement joins TRBV27 to TRBJ2-1; 14 bases align to TRBD2. CDR3 length equals 18 residues. Germline CDR1 reads MNHEY; CDR2 reads SMNVEV (reference sequence). The J segment lost 10 bases and the V segment lost 4 bases, leaving 15 bases of the junction unmatched. CDR3 nucleotides: TGTGCCAGCAGTTCCCCGACTAGCGGGAGGGCCCCCCTCTACGAGCAGTTCTTC. This encodes CASSSPTSGRAPLYEQFF.

Remarks on this clonotype: Since the CDR3 does not end with the conserved phenylalanine or tryptophan, this likely comes from a read error. The chain links TRBV9 to TRBJ1-2; D perhaps matches TRBD1 (6 bases). Germline V gene sequence: CDR1 SGDLS, CDR2 YYNGEE. The CDR3 covers 15 residues. With 0 bases removed from V and 3 bases from J, the gap between germline ends came to 12 bases. The CDR3 nucleotides are TGTGCCAGCAGCGTAGAGATCCCAGGGGACTATGGCTACACCCTC. Amino acids: CASSVEIPGDYGYTL.

Many counts were recorded for this clonotype. The J gene is TRBJ2-7, the V gene TRBV6-5; D possibly corresponds to TRBD1 (6 bases). Trimming removed 0 bases from V and 3 bases from J, with 12 bases in between. The length of the CDR3 is 15 residues. Germline assignment: CDR1 MNHEY and CDR2 SVGAGI. The CDR3 bases are TGTGCCAGCAGTTACTCGTACTTACAGGGCTACGAGCAGTACTTC. It specifies CASSYSYLQGYEQYF.

This clonotype was detected ten times or more. The J gene is TRBJ1-1, the V gene TRBV5-5; 11 bases align to TRBD1. V gave up 1 base and J gave up 6 bases; unmatched junction bases: 5. From germline, CDR1 is SGHKS and CDR2 YYEKEE (reference sequence). The CDR3 runs 15 residues. CDR3 sequence (DNA): TGTGCCAGCAGCTTGAAAGGACAGGGGGCTTCTGAAGCTTTCTTT. Its protein product is CASSLKGQGASEAFF.

The chain employs TRBV4-1 and TRBJ1-1; D remains unclear. Germline values: CDR1 MGHRA, CDR2 YSYEKL. The CDR3 is made up of 14 amino acids. Trimming pared 0 bases from V and 1 base from J, leaving 6 bases between. The chain's CDR3 is CASSQDEANTEAFF. In nucleotides, the CDR3 is TGCGCCAGCAGCCAAGACGAGGCGAACACTGAAGCTTTCTTT.

This clonotype occurred many times. This chain uses TRBV5-6 with TRBJ2-1, with 7 bases fitting TRBD1. Trimming took 6 bases from V and 4 from J; bases not matched to a gene: 4. The CDR3 is 13 residues long. Germline CDR1 SGHDT, CDR2 YYEEEE. The DNA for the CDR3 is TGTGCCAGCAAGCAGGGGGTATACAATGAGCAGTTCTTC. This encodes CASKQGVYNEQFF.

This clonotype was counted a few times. The chain has TRBV10-3 and TRBJ2-1, with no clear D. Trimming shortened V by 4 bases and J by 4 bases, and 8 bases separated the two germline ends. This CDR3 contains 13 residues. Germline CDR1 ENHRY, CDR2 SYGVKD. DNA for the CDR3: TGTGCCATCAGTGGTTCGGATTACAATGAGCAGTTCTTC. It translates to CAISGSDYNEQFF.

The table lists this clonotype with a few counts. The J gene is TRBJ2-5, the V gene TRBV5-1, with unresolved D. V lost 7 bases, J lost 1 base, and 17 bases lay in between. Germline-derived CDR1 and CDR2 are SGHRS and YFSETQ. The CDR3 has 15 amino acids. CDR3 nucleotides: TGCGCCAGCCAGCTTGTTGGATACGCCCAAGAGACCCAGTACTTC. Translation gives CASQLVGYAQETQYF.

This clonotype was observed many times. CDR3 nucleotides: TGTGCCAGCGGCCAGGGGGCGGGCACCGGGGAGCTGTTTTTT. It codes for CASGQGAGTGELFF. V gene TRBV28 combines with J gene TRBJ2-2, with 8 bases fitting TRBD1. The germline V gene encodes CDR1 MDHEN and CDR2 SYDVKM. The CDR3 is made up of 14 amino acids. The ends lost 8 bases at V and 4 bases at J; junction bases unmatched: 6.

This clonotype was seen ten or more times. The chain employs TRBV18 and TRBJ1-2; 10 bases line up with TRBD1. CDR1 is KGHSH and CDR2 is LQKENI in the germline V gene. This CDR3 has 14 amino acids. J was trimmed by 7 bases and V by 3 bases; bases with no gene match: 5. The CDR3 DNA is TGTGCCAGCTCACCGGGACAGGGGCAGGTTGGCTACACCTTC. It is translated as CASSPGQGQVGYTF.

The rearrangement uses TRBV27 and TRBJ2-1, with TRBD2 matching 10 bases. The CDR3 is 13 amino acids. The V gene's germline CDR1 is MNHEY and CDR2 SMNVEV (reference sequence). V lost 0 bases to trimming and J lost 15 bases; unmatched junction nucleotides: 5. The CDR3 is CASSLSLAGKVFF. DNA of the CDR3: TGTGCCAGCAGTTTATCACTAGCGGGAAAGGTGTTCTTC.

This clonotype was counted ten times or more. The chain couples TRBV7-8 to TRBJ2-1, with 11 positions matching TRBD1. The CDR3 covers 16 residues. Germline V CDR1 and CDR2: SGHVS, FQNEAQ. V gave up 0 bases and J gave up 7 bases; unmatched junction bases: 5. The CDR3: CASSLAGTGGSNEQFF. The CDR3 nucleotides read TGTGCCAGCAGCTTAGCGGGGACAGGGGGATCGAATGAGCAGTTCTTC.

This clonotype was detected only a few times. The rearrangement uses TRBV7-2 and TRBJ2-1, with D perhaps matching TRBD1 (6 bases). The CDR3 spans 16 residues. The germline V gene encodes CDR1 SGHTA and CDR2 FQGNSA. The V gene lost 3 bases and the J gene lost 2 bases, with 14 bases spanning the gap. This chain's CDR3 is CASSFPSDRTYNEQFF. CDR3 in DNA: TGTGCCAGCAGCTTCCCCAGCGACAGGACCTACAATGAGCAGTTCTTC.

Notes on this clonotype: This may stem from a read error, because a much larger clone lies one nucleotide away. The CDR3 ends on some other residue instead of the conserved phenylalanine or tryptophan, so this is likely a read error. The J gene is TRBJ2-1, the V gene TRBV7-9; D unresolved. The CDR3 runs 13 residues. V was clipped by 1 base and J by 5 bases, with 6 bases between them. The germline V gene encodes CDR1 SEHNR and CDR2 FQNEAQ (reference sequence). The CDR3 DNA is TGTGCCAGCAGCTTAGGACCTCACAATGAGCAGTTCCTC. Translating gives CASSLGPHNEQFL.

In this sample, this clonotype turned up many times. The chain uses TRBV6-5 and TRBJ2-7; no firm D call. Germline lookup yields CDR1 MNHEY and CDR2 SVGAGI. The CDR3 has 16 amino acids. V dropped 0 bases and J dropped 3 bases, with 15 bases sitting between them. The DNA of the CDR3 is TGTGCCAGCAGTTACTCGATCGCCACAGCAAGCTACGAGCAGTACTTC. Translated: CASSYSIATASYEQYF.

In its sample, this clonotype was seen many times. The rearrangement uses TRBV2 and TRBJ1-5, with a tentative D call TRBD1 (6 bases). CDR3 length: 15 amino acids. The germline V gene has CDR1 SNHLY and CDR2 FYNNEI. Trimming took off 2 bases at V and 3 bases at J, with 11 bases between the two ends. CDR3 protein: CASSEPGQSNQPQHF. Written as DNA, the CDR3 is TGTGCCAGCAGTGAACCCGGACAGTCCAATCAGCCCCAGCATTTT.

This chain connects TRBV4-1 to TRBJ1-5; D remains ambiguous. With 0 bases removed from V and 6 bases from J, the gap between germline ends came to 9 bases. The germline V gene has CDR1 MGHRA and CDR2 YSYEKL. The CDR3 totals 14 residues. The CDR3 loop reads CASSQDVYRQPQHF. Written as DNA, the CDR3 is TGCGCCAGCAGCCAAGATGTCTATCGTCAGCCCCAGCATTTT.

This clonotype was detected only a few times. The chain recombines TRBV6-1 with TRBJ2-1; a weak D match, TRBD1 (5 bases). This CDR3 has 16 residues. The germline CDR1 and CDR2 sequences are MNHNS and SASEGT. Trimming cost V 6 bases and J 7 bases, with 22 bases left between them. CDR3: CASSMAQGKQVNEQFF. The CDR3 DNA sequence: TGTGCCAGCAGCATGGCGCAGGGTAAGCAGGTGAATGAGCAGTTCTTC.

This clonotype has ten or more counts. V is TRBV30 and J is TRBJ1-1, with 7 bases lining up with TRBD1. From germline, CDR1 is GTSNPN and CDR2 SVGIG (reference sequence). Germline trimming cut 7 bases from V and 11 bases from J; bases unmatched to any gene: 10. The CDR3 length is 11 residues. The CDR3 DNA is TGTGCCTTAGAGGACAGGTTTGGTGCTTTCTTT. Amino acids: CALEDRFGAFF.

The gene calls are TRBV4-1 and TRBJ1-1, with D tentatively TRBD1 (6 bases). Germline V CDR1 and CDR2: MGHRA, YSYEKL. This CDR3 is built from 15 residues. V was cut by 5 bases and J by 2 bases, with 15 bases left in between. The CDR3 DNA is TGCGCCAGCAGCTGGAGCAGGGGCGGTAACACTGAAGCTTTCTTT. Translation gives CASSWSRGGNTEAFF.

Ten or more counts support this clonotype. V and J are TRBV29-1 and TRBJ2-5, with D tentatively TRBD2 (6 bases). V lost 4 bases and J lost 0, with 21 bases in between. The CDR3 length is 17 residues. Germline V lookup: CDR1 SQVTM, CDR2 ANQGSEA. The CDR3 protein is CSVVAPSGLLYQETQYF. The CDR3 nucleotides read TGCAGCGTTGTCGCCCCCTCGGGACTCCTGTACCAAGAGACCCAGTACTTC.

This clonotype was counted a few times. This chain links TRBV19 with TRBJ2-3, with TRBD2 identical over 8 bases. This CDR3 contains 15 residues. Per germline, CDR1 LNHDA and CDR2 SQIVND (reference sequence). With 3 bases clipped from V and 8 bases from J, the junction kept 10 bases outside the gene matches. DNA for the CDR3: TGTGCCAGTAGTATGGGGACTAGTCGAAGGGGTACGCAGTATTTT. It specifies CASSMGTSRRGTQYF.

This clonotype has at least ten counts. The chain employs TRBV6-2 or TRBV6-3 and TRBJ2-1; TRBD2 matches 7 bases. V was pared by 8 bases and J by 6 bases, with 10 bases of the junction left unmatched. The CDR3 has 14 residues. Germline lookup yields CDR1 MNHEY and CDR2 SVGEGT. As DNA, the CDR3 is TGTGCCAGCTCAAGCGGGATTGGGGGCAATGAGCAGTTCTTC. This encodes CASSSGIGGNEQFF.

This clonotype was recorded at least ten times. The rearrangement uses TRBV5-8 and TRBJ2-5; no clear D. Germline assignment: CDR1 SGHTS and CDR2 YDEGEE. Trimming stripped 0 bases from V and 1 base from J, with 4 bases between. This CDR3 has 13 residues. CDR3 sequence reads: CASSLDTQETQYF. The CDR3 DNA reads TGTGCCAGCAGCTTGGACACCCAAGAGACCCAGTACTTC.